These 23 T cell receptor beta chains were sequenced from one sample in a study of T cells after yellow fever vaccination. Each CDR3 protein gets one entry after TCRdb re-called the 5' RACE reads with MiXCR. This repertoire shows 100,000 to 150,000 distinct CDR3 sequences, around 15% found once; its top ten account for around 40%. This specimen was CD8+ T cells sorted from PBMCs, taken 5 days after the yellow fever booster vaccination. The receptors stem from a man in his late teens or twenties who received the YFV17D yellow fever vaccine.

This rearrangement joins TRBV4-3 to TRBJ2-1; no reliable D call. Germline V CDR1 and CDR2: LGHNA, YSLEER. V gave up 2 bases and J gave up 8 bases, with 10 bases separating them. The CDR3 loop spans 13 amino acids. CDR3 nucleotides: TGCGCCAGCAGCCAACTCCTTCTCTATGAGCAGTTCTTC. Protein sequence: CASSQLLLYEQFF.

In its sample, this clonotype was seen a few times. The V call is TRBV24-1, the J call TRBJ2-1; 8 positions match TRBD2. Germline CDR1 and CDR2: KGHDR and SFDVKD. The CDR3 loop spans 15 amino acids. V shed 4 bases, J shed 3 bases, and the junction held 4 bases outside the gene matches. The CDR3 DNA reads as TGTGCCACCAGTGAAGCGGGGGCCTTCTACAATGAGCAGTTCTTC. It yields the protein CATSEAGAFYNEQFF.

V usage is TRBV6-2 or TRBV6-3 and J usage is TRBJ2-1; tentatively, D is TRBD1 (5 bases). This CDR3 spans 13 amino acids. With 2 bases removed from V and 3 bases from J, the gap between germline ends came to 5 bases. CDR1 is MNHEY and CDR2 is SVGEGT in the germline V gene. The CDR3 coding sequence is TGTGCCAGCAGTTACGACAGCTACAATGAGCAGTTCTTC. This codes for CASSYDSYNEQFF.

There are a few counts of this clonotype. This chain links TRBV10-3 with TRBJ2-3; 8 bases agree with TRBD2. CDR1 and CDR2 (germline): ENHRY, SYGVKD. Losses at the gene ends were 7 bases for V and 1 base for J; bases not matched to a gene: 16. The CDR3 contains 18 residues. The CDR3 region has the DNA TGTGCCATCAAGGGGGGACTAGTTGGTCGGATACGCACAGATACGCAGTATTTT. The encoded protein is CAIKGGLVGRIRTDTQYF.

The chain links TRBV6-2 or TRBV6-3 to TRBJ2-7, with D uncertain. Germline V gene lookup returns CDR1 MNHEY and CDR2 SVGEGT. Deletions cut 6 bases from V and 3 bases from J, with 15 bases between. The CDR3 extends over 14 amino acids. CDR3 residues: CASSASRLLYEQYF. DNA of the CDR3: TGTGCCAGCAGCGCCTCCCGGCTCCTCTACGAGCAGTACTTC.

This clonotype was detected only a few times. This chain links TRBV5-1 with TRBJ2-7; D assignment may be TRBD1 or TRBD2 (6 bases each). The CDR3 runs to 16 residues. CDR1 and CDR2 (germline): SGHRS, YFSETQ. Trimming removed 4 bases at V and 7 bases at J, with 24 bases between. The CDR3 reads CASSNTAVGGSHEQYF. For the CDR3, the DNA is TGCGCCAGCAGCAACACAGCGGTGGGGGGCTCTCATGAGCAGTACTTC. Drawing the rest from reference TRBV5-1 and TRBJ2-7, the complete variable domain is KAGVTQTPRYLIKTRGQQVTLSCSPISGHRSVSWYQQTPGQGLQFLFEYFSETQRNKGNFPGRFSGRQFSNSRSEMNVSTLELGDSALYLCASSNTAVGGSHEQYFGPGTRLTVT.

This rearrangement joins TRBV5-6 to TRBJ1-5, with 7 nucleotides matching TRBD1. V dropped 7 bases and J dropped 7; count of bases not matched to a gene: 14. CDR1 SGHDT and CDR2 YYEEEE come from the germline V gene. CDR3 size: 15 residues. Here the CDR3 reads CASEAGGSGDQPQHF. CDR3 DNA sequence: TGTGCCAGCGAAGCAGGGGGTTCAGGGGACCAGCCCCAGCATTTT.

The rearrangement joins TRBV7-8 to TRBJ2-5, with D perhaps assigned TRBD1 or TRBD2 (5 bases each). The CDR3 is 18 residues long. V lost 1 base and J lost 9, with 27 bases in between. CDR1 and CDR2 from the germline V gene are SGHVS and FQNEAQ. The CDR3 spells CASSLDPWGEAAAGAQYF. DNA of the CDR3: TGTGCCAGCAGCTTAGACCCCTGGGGCGAAGCCGCTGCCGGGGCCCAGTACTTC.

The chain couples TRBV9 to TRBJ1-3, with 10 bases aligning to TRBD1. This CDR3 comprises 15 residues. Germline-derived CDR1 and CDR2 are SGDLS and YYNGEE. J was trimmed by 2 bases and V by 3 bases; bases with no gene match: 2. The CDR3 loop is CASSAGQGAGNTIYF. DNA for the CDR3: TGTGCCAGCAGCGCCGGACAGGGGGCTGGAAACACCATATATTTT.

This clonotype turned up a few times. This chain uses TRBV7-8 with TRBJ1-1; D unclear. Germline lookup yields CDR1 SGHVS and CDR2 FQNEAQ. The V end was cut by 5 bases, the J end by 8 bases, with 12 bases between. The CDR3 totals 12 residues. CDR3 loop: CASSLRWEEAFF. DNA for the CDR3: TGTGCCAGCAGCCTCAGGTGGGAGGAAGCTTTCTTT.

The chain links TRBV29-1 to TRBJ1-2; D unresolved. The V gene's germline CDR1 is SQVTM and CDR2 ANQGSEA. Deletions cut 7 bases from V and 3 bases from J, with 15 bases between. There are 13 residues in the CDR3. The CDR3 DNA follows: TGCAGCGCCCGTCGTTCAACCGACTATGGCTACACCTTC. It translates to CSARRSTDYGYTF. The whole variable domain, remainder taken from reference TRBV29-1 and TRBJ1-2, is SAVISQKPSRDICQRGTSLTIQCQVDSQVTMMFWYRQQPGQSLTLIATANQGSEATYESGFVIDKFPISRPNLTFSTLTVSNMSPEDSSIYLCSARRSTDYGYTFGSGTRLTVV.

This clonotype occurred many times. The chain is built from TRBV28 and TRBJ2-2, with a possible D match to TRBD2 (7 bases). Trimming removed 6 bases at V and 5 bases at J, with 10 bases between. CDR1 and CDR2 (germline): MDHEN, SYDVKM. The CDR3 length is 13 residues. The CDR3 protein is CASRGGGTGELFF. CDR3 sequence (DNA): TGTGCCAGCAGGGGAGGGGGGACCGGGGAGCTGTTTTTT.

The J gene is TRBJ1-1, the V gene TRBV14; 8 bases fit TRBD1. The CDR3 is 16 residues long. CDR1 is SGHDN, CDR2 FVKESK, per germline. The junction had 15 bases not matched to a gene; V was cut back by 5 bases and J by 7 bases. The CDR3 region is CASSLGGQASWGEAFF. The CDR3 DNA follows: TGTGCCAGCAGCTTAGGGGGACAGGCGAGTTGGGGTGAAGCTTTCTTT.

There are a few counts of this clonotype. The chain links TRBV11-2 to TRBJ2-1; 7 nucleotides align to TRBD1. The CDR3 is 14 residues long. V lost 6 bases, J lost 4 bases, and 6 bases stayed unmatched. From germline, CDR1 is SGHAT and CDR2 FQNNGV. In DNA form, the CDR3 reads TGTGCCAGCAGTCCGGGACAGCATTACAATGAGCAGTTCTTC. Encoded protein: CASSPGQHYNEQFF.

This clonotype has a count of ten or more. The CDR3 reads CSVGTGLEQYV. The CDR3 bases are TGCAGCGTTGGGACAGGGCTCGAGCAGTACGTC. The V gene is TRBV29-1, the J gene TRBJ2-7, with TRBD1 matching 8 bases. The CDR3 covers 11 residues. J gave up 6 bases and V 4 bases, and 2 bases lay outside the gene matches. Germline V gene lookup returns CDR1 SQVTM and CDR2 ANQGSEA.

The CDR3: CASSQGPPGTTYNSPLHF. The CDR3 region has the DNA TGTGCCAGCAGCCAAGGTCCCCCCGGGACAACTTATAATTCACCCCTCCACTTT. V is TRBV3-1 and J is TRBJ1-6; D perhaps matches TRBD1 (6 bases). The CDR3 has 18 residues. Trimming removed 1 base at V and 4 bases at J, with 17 bases between. The germline gives CDR1 LGHDT, CDR2 YNNKEL (reference sequence).

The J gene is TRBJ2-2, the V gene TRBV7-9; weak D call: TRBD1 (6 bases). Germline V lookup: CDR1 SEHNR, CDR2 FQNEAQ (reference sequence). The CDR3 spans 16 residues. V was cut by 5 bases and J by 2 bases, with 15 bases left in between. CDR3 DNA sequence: TGTGCCAGCAGCCCGAGCCTACAGGGAAACACCGGGGAGCTGTTTTTT. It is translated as CASSPSLQGNTGELFF.

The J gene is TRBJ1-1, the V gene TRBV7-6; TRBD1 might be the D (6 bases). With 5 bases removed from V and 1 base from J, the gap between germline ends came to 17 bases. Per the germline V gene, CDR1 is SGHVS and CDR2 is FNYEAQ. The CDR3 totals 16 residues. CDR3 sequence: CASSIGSGGANTEAFF. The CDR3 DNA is TGTGCCAGCAGCATAGGATCGGGGGGCGCGAACACTGAAGCTTTCTTT.

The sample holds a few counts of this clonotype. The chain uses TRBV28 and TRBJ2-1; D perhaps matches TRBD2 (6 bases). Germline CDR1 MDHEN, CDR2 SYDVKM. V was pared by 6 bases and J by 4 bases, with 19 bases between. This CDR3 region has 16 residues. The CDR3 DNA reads TGTGCCAGCAGGTGGAGGGCGGGGATAGGGTACAATGAGCAGTTCTTC. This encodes CASRWRAGIGYNEQFF. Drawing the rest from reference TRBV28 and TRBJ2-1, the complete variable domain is DVKVTQSSRYLVKRTGEKVFLECVQDMDHENMFWYRQDPGLGLRLIYFSYDVKMKEKGDIPEGYSVSREKKERFSLILESASTNQTSMYLCASRWRAGIGYNEQFFGPGTRLTVL.

The CDR3 protein is CASSQDRSGGAEQFF. Here the CDR3 DNA reads TGTGCCAGCAGCCAAGATAGGAGCGGGGGGGCCGAGCAGTTCTTC. The chain combines TRBV4-2 with TRBJ2-1; TRBD2 matches 10 bases. V was pared by 0 bases and J by 10 bases, with 6 bases of the junction left unmatched. The germline gives CDR1 LGHNA, CDR2 YNFKEQ. This CDR3 has 15 residues.

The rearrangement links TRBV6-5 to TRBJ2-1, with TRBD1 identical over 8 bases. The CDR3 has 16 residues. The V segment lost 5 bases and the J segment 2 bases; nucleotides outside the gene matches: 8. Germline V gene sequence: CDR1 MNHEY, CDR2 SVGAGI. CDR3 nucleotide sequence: TGTGCCAGCAGTGTCCTCAGGGGGCGCGCCTACAATGAGCAGTTCTTC. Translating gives CASSVLRGRAYNEQFF.

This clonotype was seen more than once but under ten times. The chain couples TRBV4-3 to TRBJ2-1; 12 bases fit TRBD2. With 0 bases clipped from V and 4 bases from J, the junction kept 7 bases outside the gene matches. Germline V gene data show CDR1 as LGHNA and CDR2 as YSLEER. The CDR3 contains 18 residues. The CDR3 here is CASSQERGLAGGYNEQFF. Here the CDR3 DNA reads TGCGCCAGCAGCCAAGAACGTGGGCTAGCGGGGGGGTACAATGAGCAGTTCTTC.

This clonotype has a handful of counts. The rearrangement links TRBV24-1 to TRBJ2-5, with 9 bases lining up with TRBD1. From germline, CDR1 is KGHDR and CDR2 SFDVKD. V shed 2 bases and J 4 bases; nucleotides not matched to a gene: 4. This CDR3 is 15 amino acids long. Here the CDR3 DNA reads TGTGCCACCAGTGATTCACAGGGGGCCGGAGAGACCCAGTACTTC. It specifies CATSDSQGAGETQYF.